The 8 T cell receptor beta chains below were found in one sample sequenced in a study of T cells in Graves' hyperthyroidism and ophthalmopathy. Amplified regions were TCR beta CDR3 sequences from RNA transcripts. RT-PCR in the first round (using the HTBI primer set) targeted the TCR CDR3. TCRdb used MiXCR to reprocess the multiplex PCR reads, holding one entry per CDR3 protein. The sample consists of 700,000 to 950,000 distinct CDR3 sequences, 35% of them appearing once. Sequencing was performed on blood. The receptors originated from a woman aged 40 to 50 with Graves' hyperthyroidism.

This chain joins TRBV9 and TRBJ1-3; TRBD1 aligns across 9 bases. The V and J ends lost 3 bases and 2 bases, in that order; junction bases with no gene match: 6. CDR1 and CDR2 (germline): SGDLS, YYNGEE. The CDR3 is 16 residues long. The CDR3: CASSAQTGGAGNTIYF. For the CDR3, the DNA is TGTGCCAGCAGCGCTCAGACAGGGGGAGCTGGAAACACCATATATTTT.

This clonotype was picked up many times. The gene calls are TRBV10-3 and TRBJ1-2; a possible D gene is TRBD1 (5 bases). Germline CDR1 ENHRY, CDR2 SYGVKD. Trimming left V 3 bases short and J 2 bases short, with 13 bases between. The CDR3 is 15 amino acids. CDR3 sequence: CAISEGSGSNYGYTF. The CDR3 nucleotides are TGTGCCATCAGTGAAGGGTCAGGGTCGAACTATGGCTACACCTTC.

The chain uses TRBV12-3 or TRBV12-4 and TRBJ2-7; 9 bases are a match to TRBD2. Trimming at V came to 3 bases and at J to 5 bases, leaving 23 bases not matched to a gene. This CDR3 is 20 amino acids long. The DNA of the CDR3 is TGTGCCAGCAGTTTTGGGCGAACAAGCGGGGGGCCGCTTTTGGACCACGAGCAGTACTTC. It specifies CASSFGRTSGGPLLDHEQYF.

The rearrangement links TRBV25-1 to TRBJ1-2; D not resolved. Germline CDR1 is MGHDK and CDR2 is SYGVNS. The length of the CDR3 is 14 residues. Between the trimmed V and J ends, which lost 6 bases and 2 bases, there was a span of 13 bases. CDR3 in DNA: TGTGCCAGCAGCCAAGGTTCTGGGAACTATGGCTACACCTTC. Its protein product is CASSQGSGNYGYTF.

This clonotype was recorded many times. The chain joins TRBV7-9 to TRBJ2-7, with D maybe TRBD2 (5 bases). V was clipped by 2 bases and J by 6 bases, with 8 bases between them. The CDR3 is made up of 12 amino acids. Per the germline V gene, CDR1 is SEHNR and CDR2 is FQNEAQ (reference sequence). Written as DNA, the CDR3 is TGTGCCAGCAGCTTATACGAGGGCGAGCAGTACTTC. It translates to CASSLYEGEQYF.

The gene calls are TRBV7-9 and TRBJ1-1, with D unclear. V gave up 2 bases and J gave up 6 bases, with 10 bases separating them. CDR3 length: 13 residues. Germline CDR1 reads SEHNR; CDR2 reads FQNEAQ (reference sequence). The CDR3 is CASSLNGISEAFF. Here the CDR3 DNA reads TGTGCCAGCAGCTTAAACGGCATCTCTGAAGCTTTCTTT.

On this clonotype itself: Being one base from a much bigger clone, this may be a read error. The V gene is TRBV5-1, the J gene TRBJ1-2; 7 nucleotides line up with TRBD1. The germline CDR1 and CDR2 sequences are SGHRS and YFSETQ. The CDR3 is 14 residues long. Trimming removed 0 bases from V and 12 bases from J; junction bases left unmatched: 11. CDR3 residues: CASSLDGDRLPHTF. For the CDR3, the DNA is TGCGCCAGCAGCTTGGATGGGGACAGACTACCGCACACCTTC.

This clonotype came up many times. This CDR3 is CSVPDSRTGNTIYF. The CDR3 region has the DNA TGCAGTGTCCCGGACTCAAGAACTGGAAACACCATATATTTT. The V call is TRBV20-1, the J call TRBJ1-3; D ambiguous. The ends were cut back, 7 bases at V and 2 bases at J, with 15 bases in the middle. Germline assignment: CDR1 DFQATT and CDR2 SNEGSKA (reference sequence). The CDR3 consists of 14 residues.